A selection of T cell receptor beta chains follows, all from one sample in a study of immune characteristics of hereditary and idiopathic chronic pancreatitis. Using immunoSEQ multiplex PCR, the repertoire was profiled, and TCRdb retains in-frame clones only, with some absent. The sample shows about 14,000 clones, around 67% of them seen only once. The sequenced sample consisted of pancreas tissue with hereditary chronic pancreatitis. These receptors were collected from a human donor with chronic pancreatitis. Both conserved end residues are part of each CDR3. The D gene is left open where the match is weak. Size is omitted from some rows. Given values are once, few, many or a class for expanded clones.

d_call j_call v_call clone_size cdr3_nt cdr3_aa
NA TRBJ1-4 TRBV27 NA TGTGCCAGCAGCAGGCCGGGGGCGGGAGAAAAACTGTTTTTT CASSRPGAGEKLFF
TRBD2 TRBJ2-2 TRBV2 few TGTGCCAGCCTAGCGGTCACGAACACCGGGGAGCTGTTTTTT CASLAVTNTGELFF
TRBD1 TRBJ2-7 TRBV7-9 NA TGTGCCAGCAGCCCCTCGACAGGGTATCCTTACGAGCAGTACTTC CASSPSTGYPYEQYF
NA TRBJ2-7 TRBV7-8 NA TGTGCCAGCAGCCTCCGGACTTCCTACGAGCAGTACTTC CASSLRTSYEQYF
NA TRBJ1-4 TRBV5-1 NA TGCGCCAGCAGCCGCGGGCACCAAACTAATGAAAAACTGTTTTTT CASSRGHQTNEKLFF
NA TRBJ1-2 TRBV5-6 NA TGTGCCAGCAGCAACGGACAGTATGGCTACACCTTC CASSNGQYGYTF
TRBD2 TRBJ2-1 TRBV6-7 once TGTGCCAGCTTAGTGGGGACTAGCGGGAGCCTGGGCTACAATGAGCAGTTCTTC CASLVGTSGSLGYNEQFF
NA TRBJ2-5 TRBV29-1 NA TGCAGCGGGGGGGCAGAAGAGACCCAGTACTTC CSGGAEETQYF
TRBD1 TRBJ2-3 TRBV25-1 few TGTGCCAGCAGCTTAGACAGGGGGCAAACAGATACGCAGTATTTT CASSLDRGQTDTQYF
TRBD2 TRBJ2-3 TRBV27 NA TGTGCCAGCAGTTTTGCCGGGACTAGCGGCACAGATACGCAGTATTTT CASSFAGTSGTDTQYF
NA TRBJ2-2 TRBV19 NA TGTGCCAGTAGTATTCTTTCGCGGAGCCCCACCGGGGAGCTGTTTTTT CASSILSRSPTGELFF